This T cell receptor (beta chain) was sequenced during a study of cytomegalovirus exposure and HLA in healthy donors. With 4 bases clipped from V and 4 bases from J, the junction kept 4 bases outside the gene matches. Germline CDR1 MNHEY, CDR2 SMNVEV (reference sequence). This CDR3 comprises 14 residues. A multiplex PCR was run with 60 Vbeta primers and 13 Jbeta primers. Sequencing was performed with immunoSEQ multiplex PCR; in TCRdb, only in-frame clones are kept and a portion is missing. The data show 130,000 or so clones, roughly 82% seen once. This clonotype was sampled from a man aged 18 to 29 in good health and CMV-seropositive. The V call is TRBV27, the J call TRBJ1-2; 9 nucleotides align to TRBD1. Source material: PBMCs. The CDR3 protein is CASSWTGEGYGYTF. The CDR3 bases are TGTGCCAGCAGTTGGACAGGGGAGGGCTATGGCTACACCTTC.